This T cell receptor beta chain was retrieved from a study of regulatory T cells in long-lasting Graves disease (dated by TCRdb to the early 2020s). Study-level background: Antithyroid drugs had been taken for less than 3 months by newly diagnosed Graves' disease patients. Patients with persistent Graves' disease were compared with patients with newly diagnosed Graves' disease using TCR sequencing and RNA sequencing of peripheral blood. The study took place in China and was registered as a clinical trial. A total of about 33 samples underwent TCR sequencing, from some 13 patients with persistent Graves' disease and approximately 20 patients with newly diagnosed Graves' disease.

In light of the paper, this sample's time point label describes: newly diagnosed GD, antithyroid drugs for less than 3 months. RNA was extracted from PBMCs in TRIzol for both TCR sequencing and RNA sequencing. Graves' disease was diagnosed according to American Thyroid Association guidelines. Patients were recruited from an endocrinology department in Xi'an, China. Each patient gave around 9 milliliters of peripheral blood, collected in an EDTA anticoagulant tube. Ficoll Paque Plus density gradient separation was used to isolate PBMCs, and no additional T cell sorting was done. An Agilent 2100 Bioanalyzer and agarose gel were used to assess RNA quality, and a NanoDrop 2000 was used to measure RNA concentration. According to the germline V gene (reference sequence), CDR1 reads PRHDT and CDR2 reads FYEKMQ. V is clipped by 5 bases and J by 0 bases, and the sequence between their germline boundaries is 10 bases long. From the cysteine up to the phenylalanine, the CDR3 has a length of 14 residues. Left in the record is the CDR3 DNA by itself, 42 bases read in frame from the first base.

Beyond this particular receptor, the publication reports: The study examined only peripheral blood because the primary lesion, thyroid tissue, could not be accessed. Persistent Graves' disease patients showed lower TCR Shannon entropy and fewer highly expanded clones than newly diagnosed patients, suggesting clonal expansion. Persistent patients shared more public clonotypes among themselves (over 2,500) than newly diagnosed patients did (approximately 970). Sequencing and analysis were limited to the TCR beta chain. TRBV28, TRBJ1-2 and TRBJ2-5 were preferentially used in persistent disease, while TRBV20-1 and TRBJ2-1 were favored in newly diagnosed disease. As a limitation, the authors acknowledged that the small sample size may reduce accuracy.

Library preparation used multiplex PCR. This sample was sequenced with an Illumina HiSeq 4000. CDR3 regions were amplified by Arm-PCR with iRepertoire HTBI primers to construct TCR beta libraries. Before sequencing, the PCR products underwent gel purification. Regarding the original processing steps: A total of roughly 58 TRBV and 14 TRBJ segments were identified across samples and were used for gene usage analysis of CDR3 amino acid clonotypes. COPE and FqMerger were used to merge filtered high-quality paired reads into contigs. Contigs were aligned with BLAST to IMGT TRBV, TRBD and TRBJ reference genes, and CDR3 was defined per IMGT. Any clonotype with a frequency above 0.1% was counted as a highly expanded clone. Repertoire diversity was measured by Shannon entropy, and V-J evenness by the Gini coefficient. A clonotype found in more than one individual was treated as public. TCRdb ran its own pipeline on the public reads, namely fastp trimming at Q25 and MiXCR clone calling, and kept in-frame beta chains. One record per CDR3 amino acid sequence lists the most common genes and DNA. The V and J calls reflect TCRdb's pipeline rather than the authors' work. For this sample there are under 800,000 distinct CDR3 sequences; about 15% appear just once. The top ten clonotypes cover about 17% of the sample.

This clonotype was seen more than once but under ten times. What this receptor recognizes is not known. It has no much larger one-base neighbor in the sample; base qualities were not kept. The data also belong to a second study, concerning T cells in Graves' hyperthyroidism and ophthalmopathy. From that second study: Graves' hyperthyroidism was defined as stable when no progression to ophthalmopathy occurred over 18 months of follow-up. Hyperthyroidism patients were aged 18 to 65 years and newly diagnosed, with disease duration of less than 2 months. Patients with uncontrolled infections, other autoimmune diseases, pregnancy or lactation were excluded. Clinical symptoms, serum thyroxine and TRAb, thyroid ultrasound, and orbital computed tomography formed the basis for the diagnoses. For the first round of RT-PCR on the TCR CDR3, the HTBI primer set was used together with the Qiagen OneStep RT-PCR kit. Blood samples also contained most of the expanded thyroid clonotypes (frequency above 0.001), which suggests that blood repertoires may reflect thyroid immune responses. In cross-validation, a model built on a 13 V-J signature told ophthalmopathy apart from stable hyperthyroidism with 85% to 90% sensitivity and roughly 83% specificity, and in testing the same model reached 80%/75%. In validation, the model predicted progression to ophthalmopathy a median of roughly 6.2 months before onset, with roughly 68% sensitivity and roughly 79% specificity. TCR V-J signatures able to tell the groups apart were searched for in a discovery cohort of 90 to 100 patients, of whom more than 40 had Graves' ophthalmopathy and around 58 had stable Graves' hyperthyroidism. An independent validation cohort of under 20 hyperthyroidism patients and about 16 patients who later progressed to ophthalmopathy tested prospective prediction of ophthalmopathy. For training and testing, the 95 to 100 patients in the discovery cohort were randomly divided in a 7:3 ratio. In about 6 Graves' hyperthyroidism patients, the study also compared T-cell repertoires from thyroid tissue with T-cell repertoires from blood. After sampling, hyperthyroidism patients received methimazole starting at 30 mg daily, and ophthalmopathy patients received high-dose intravenous methylprednisolone. The libraries were constructed in a second round of multiplex PCR and then size-selected and purified. The libraries were sequenced on an Illumina HiSeq2000 using paired-end 100 bp reads. SOAPnuke was used to process the raw data, throwing out any read that contained adapters or uncalled bases, had a mean Phred below 15, or lacked an exact constant-primer or identifier match. COPE v1.2.5 was used to merge high-quality paired reads, and clonotypes were defined as unique nucleotide sequences. MiTCR v1.1 was used to align the clonotypes against IMGT TRBV, TRBD and TRBJ reference segments. The analysis was restricted to V-J combinations with a frequency above 0.0001, which together covered 99.2% of the repertoires. The TCS score was defined as the ratio of F50 (clonal expansion) to E x V (chaos), calculated using BLOSUM62-based TCRdist between CDR3 peptides within each V-J. Welch's t-statistics and random forest reduced roughly 540 V-J features to roughly 13, which were used in a naive Bayes classifier (R e1071). Sample size was not statistically predetermined, and blinding of investigators to group allocation was not performed. TCR Vbeta CDR3 sequencing of 135 peripheral blood samples (approximately 44 ophthalmopathy, roughly 72 hyperthyroidism and some 17 progressor patients) is reported in the paper.

Sequences were derived from peripheral blood mononuclear cells (PBMCs), sampled at new diagnosis, from a patient treated with antithyroid drugs. The origin of this receptor is a woman in her 30s with Graves disease. Donor details come from another sample of the same person, matched by shared clones. Recombination connected TRBV13 to TRBJ2-5, and possibly TRBD1, on 5 matching bases. The CDR3 region has the sequence CASSPWTYQETQYF. The nucleotide sequence reads as follows: TGTGCCAGCAGCCCTTGGACATACCAAGAGACCCAGTACTTC.